This TCR beta chain was sequenced for a study of blood T cells in healthy people across ages. The study, taken as a whole, reports: Estimated diversity, derived from one million T cells, was regarded as an underestimate.

About this clonotype itself: Antigen unknown. Compared with germline, one end of the junction differs, possibly owing to a read error.

For the second PCR, which ran for about 7 to 11 cycles, a sample-barcoded 5' primer and a J-beta primer mix were used. Each CDR3 protein gets one entry after TCRdb re-called the 5' RACE reads with MiXCR. The sample contains about 1.6 million distinct CDR3 sequences, about 35% of which appear only once. Germline lookup yields CDR1 SGHVS and CDR2 FNYEAQ. This CDR3 contains 16 residues. This chain joins TRBV7-6 and TRBJ2-3, with D perhaps matching TRBD1 or TRBD2 (5 bases each). The receptor comes from a woman aged 25 to 39 in good health. Specimen: blood. CDR3 DNA sequence: TGTGCCGGCAGTCCCAGGGCGACTGGGGTTTGGGAGACGCAGTATTTT. The encoded protein is CAGSPRATGVWETQYF.